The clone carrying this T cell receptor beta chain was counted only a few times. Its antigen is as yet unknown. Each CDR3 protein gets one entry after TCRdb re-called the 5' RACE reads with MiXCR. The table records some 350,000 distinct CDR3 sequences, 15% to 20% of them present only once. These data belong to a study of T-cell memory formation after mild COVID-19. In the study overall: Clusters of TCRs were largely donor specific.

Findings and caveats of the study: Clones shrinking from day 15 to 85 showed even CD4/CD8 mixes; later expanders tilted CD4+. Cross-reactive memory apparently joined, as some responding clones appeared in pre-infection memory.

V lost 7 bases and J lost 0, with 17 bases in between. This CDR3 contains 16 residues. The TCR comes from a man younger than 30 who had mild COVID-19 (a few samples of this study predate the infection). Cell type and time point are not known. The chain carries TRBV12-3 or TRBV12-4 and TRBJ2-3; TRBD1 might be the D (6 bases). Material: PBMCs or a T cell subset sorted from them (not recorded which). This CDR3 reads CASTLGQLPSTDTQYF. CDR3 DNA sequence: TGTGCCAGCACTCTTGGACAGCTACCTAGCACAGATACGCAGTATTTT.